This T cell receptor (beta chain) was retrieved from a study of identical twins. Study-level points and caveats: There was an excess of low generation probability in the out-of-frame alpha sequences that twins shared.

TCRdb passed the 5' RACE reads through MiXCR, listing each CDR3 protein once. The table has 520,000 or so distinct CDR3 sequences, around 20% seen once; the top ten hold about 0.91%. Germline V gene data show CDR1 as SQVTM and CDR2 as ANQGSEA. The CDR3 consists of 13 residues. V dropped 8 bases and J dropped 7; count of bases not matched to a gene: 10. This clonotype was counted only a few times. Its antigen is as yet unknown. These records were also assigned to another study, of T cells expressing NK-cell markers. According to that study: Source material for TCR beta repertoires consisted of sorted CD3+CD56+NKG2C+, CD3+CD56+NKG2C- and CD3+CD56-NKG2C+ T cells. T cells sorted in several experiments were restricted to alpha-beta TCR T cells by an anti-gamma-delta TCR antibody. A few donors likewise had their CD3+CD56-NKG2C+ fraction led by these clonotypes.

The sample taken for sequencing was CD4+ T cells sorted from blood. The clonotype comes from a woman between 18 and 29 years old in good health. The rearrangement uses TRBV29-1 and TRBJ1-2; 10 nucleotides match TRBD1. The DNA of the CDR3 is TGCAGCACCACCCGACAGGGGGCCTTTGGCTACACCTTC. Protein product: CSTTRQGAFGYTF.